These 9 T cell receptor beta chains were sequenced from one sample in a study of cytomegalovirus exposure and HLA in healthy donors. Here immunoSEQ multiplex PCR was the method, and the copy in TCRdb shows in-frame clones only, minus some. The data contain some 98,000 clones, approximately 88% of them singletons. Sequencing was carried out using PBMCs. Receptors originate from a woman in her 30s in good health and CMV-seronegative.

This sequence joins TRBV7-2 and TRBJ2-5; no definite D call. The CDR3 extends over 13 amino acids. V was shortened by 0 bases and J by 7 bases, with 9 bases between the two germline ends. The germline V gene encodes CDR1 SGHTA and CDR2 FQGNSA. The CDR3 DNA follows: TGTGCCAGCAGCTTAGCGGCCCGTGGGACCCAGTACTTC. Translating gives CASSLAARGTQYF.

The chain uses TRBV5-1 and TRBJ2-3; tentatively, D is TRBD2 (5 bases). Trimming cost V 2 bases and J 2 bases, with 15 bases left between them. Germline lookup yields CDR1 SGHRS and CDR2 YFSETQ. The CDR3 extends over 16 amino acids. CDR3 sequence reads: CASSLTGSTFTDTQYF. CDR3 sequence (DNA): TGCGCCAGCAGCTTAACGGGGTCCACTTTCACAGATACGCAGTATTTT.

This clone was observed a handful of times. V is TRBV27 and J is TRBJ1-6; D is uncertain. CDR3 length: 13 residues. Germline V CDR1 and CDR2: MNHEY, SMNVEV (reference sequence). The germline V and J ends were trimmed by 3 bases and 3 bases, with 3 bases remaining between them. The CDR3 DNA is TGTGCCAGCAGTTTCAACTATAATTCACCCCTCCACTTT. It yields the protein CASSFNYNSPLHF.

V gene TRBV5-5 combines with J gene TRBJ2-7; a weak D match, TRBD1 (5 bases). CDR3 length: 14 residues. V lost 4 bases and J 2 bases, leaving 13 bases between the germline ends. CDR1 is SGHKS and CDR2 is YYEKEE in the germline V gene (reference sequence). CDR3 sequence: CASSPRQRTYEQYF. CDR3 coding DNA: TGTGCCAGCAGCCCCAGACAGAGAACCTACGAGCAGTACTTC.

The chain joins TRBV27 to TRBJ1-5, with D possibly being TRBD1 (6 bases). The CDR3 covers 16 residues. In germline, CDR1 is MNHEY, CDR2 SMNVEV (reference sequence). The V end was cut by 6 bases, the J end by 2 bases, with 17 bases between. The CDR3 coding sequence is TGTGCCAGCAGCCGTTCATGGGGGCCTGGCAATCAGCCCCAGCATTTT. Translation gives CASSRSWGPGNQPQHF.

The chain combines TRBV2 with TRBJ2-1, with 9 bases matching TRBD2. Germline V gives CDR1 SNHLY, CDR2 FYNNEI. Trimming removed 1 base from V and 12 bases from J; junction bases left unmatched: 4. This CDR3 comprises 13 residues. CDR3 nucleotide sequence: TGTGCCAGCAGTGAAGGGAGCGGGGGGTTGCAGTTCTTC. Encoded protein: CASSEGSGGLQFF.

The J gene is TRBJ2-7, the V gene TRBV23-1; 8 bases match TRBD1. TRBV23-1 belongs to the ORF category, with a function that is uncertain. J lost 4 bases, V lost 0 bases, and 5 bases had no gene match. The CDR3 contains 15 residues. CDR3 nucleotide sequence: TGCGCCAGCAGTCAATCAAAACAGGGGGAATACGAGCAGTACTTC. Residues: CASSQSKQGEYEQYF.

V is TRBV28 and J is TRBJ2-5, with a possible D match to TRBD1 (6 bases). V dropped 6 bases and J dropped 2 bases, with 7 bases sitting between them. CDR1 is MDHEN and CDR2 is SYDVKM in the germline V gene. The CDR3 is made up of 12 amino acids. This CDR3 is CASRDRQETQYF. In DNA, the CDR3 is TGTGCCAGCAGGGACAGACAAGAGACCCAGTACTTC.

The CDR3 reads CASSFGGRAGGELFF. The DNA of the CDR3 is TGTGCCAGCAGCTTCGGCGGGAGGGCCGGCGGGGAGCTGTTTTTT. The rearrangement links TRBV7-2 to TRBJ2-2; the match to TRBD2 covers 9 bases. V was clipped by 3 bases and J by 7 bases; unmatched bases: 6. Germline-derived CDR1 and CDR2 are SGHTA and FQGNSA. The CDR3 runs 15 residues.